This T cell receptor beta chain appears in the sequencing data of a study of blood T cell repertoires in COVID-19. Whole-study context: Whether acute or convalescent, the COVID-19 samples came from the United States, Italy and Spain. PBMCs, B-cell-depleted T cells, or T cells provided the cDNA or gDNA that made up the material.

This CDR3 contains 11 residues. Germline lookup yields CDR1 MNHEY and CDR2 SVGAGI. Trimming removed 5 bases at V and 10 bases at J, with 11 bases between. Per the original data handling: Nucleated cell number was recorded as an estimate derived from reference gene primer amplification. Profiled with immunoSEQ multiplex PCR; TCRdb holds only in-frame clones, not every one. V, J and clone size are those of that table, while D and trimming were read from the DNA. The sample lists about 290,000 clones, around four fifths occurring once. The sequenced sample was peripheral blood. The source is a woman in her forties or fifties with active or convalescent COVID-19. This sequence joins TRBV6-5 and TRBJ1-1, with a possible D match to TRBD1 (6 bases). The CDR3 here is CASSIQGRAFF. CDR3 in DNA: TGTGCCAGCAGTATTCAGGGGCGAGCTTTCTTT.